Each of the 7 T cell receptor beta chains below was sequenced from the same sample in a study of monozygotic twins with inflammatory bowel disease. TCRdb reprocessed the 5' RACE reads, with one entry per CDR3 protein and no DNA. The sample table sets out some 210,000 distinct CDR3 sequences. The sample comprised blood. These receptors all come from a human donor with ulcerative colitis or Crohn's disease, or a healthy co-twin of an affected twin (not recorded which).

V is TRBV15 and J is TRBJ2-7. Germline CDR1 is LNHNV and CDR2 is YYDKDF (reference sequence). The CDR3 length is 16 residues. The CDR3 protein is CATSRTDTQSSYEQYF.

The V call is TRBV20-1, the J call TRBJ1-5. Germline V CDR1 and CDR2: DFQATT, SNEGSKA (reference sequence). This CDR3 is built from 13 residues. CDR3 sequence: CSARRVGNQPQHF.

The V call is TRBV5-6, the J call TRBJ2-2; TCRdb picks TRBD1, but there is no DNA to check that call. The CDR3 runs 15 residues. The germline V gene encodes CDR1 SGHDT and CDR2 YYEEEE. The CDR3: CASSDDRLGPGELFF.

J is TRBJ2-1 and V is TRBV5-1; TCRdb outputs TRBD1, but without DNA this stays unchecked. In germline, CDR1 is SGHRS, CDR2 YFSETQ. The CDR3 runs 15 residues. The CDR3 here is CASSLAQVIYNEQFF.

V usage is TRBV3-1 and J usage is TRBJ2-5. The germline gives CDR1 LGHDT, CDR2 YNNKEL (reference sequence). The CDR3 is 13 residues long. This CDR3 is CASSRIGKWAQYF.

The J gene is TRBJ2-2, the V gene TRBV12-3 or TRBV12-4; as DNA is missing, the TRBD2 call by TCRdb cannot be tested. The CDR3 has 14 amino acids. The CDR3 protein is CASSLLAGGGELFF.

This rearrangement joins TRBV7-8 to TRBJ2-1; the D gene TCRdb calls, TRBD2, cannot be checked with no DNA. The CDR3 is made up of 16 amino acids. CDR1 and CDR2 from the germline V gene are SGHVS and FQNEAQ. The CDR3 here is CASSRGLAGSYNEQFF. The full variable domain, in which reference TRBV7-8 and TRBJ2-1 provide the parts outside the CDR3, is GAGVSQSPRYKVAKRGQDVALRCDPISGHVSLFWYQQALGQGPEFLTYFQNEAQLDKSGLPSDRFFAERPEGSVSTLKIQRTQQEDSAVYLCASSRGLAGSYNEQFFGPGTRLTVL.